Listed below are T cell receptor beta chains from one sample, sequenced in a study of T cell clonotyping in hematopoietic cell transplantation. Libraries were prepared by immunoSEQ multiplex PCR; TCRdb keeps only in-frame clonotypes and omits some of them. The table has roughly 9,800 clones, around nine tenths seen once. Specimen: peripheral blood mononuclear cells, collected before stem cell transplant. These receptors all stem from a woman in her fifties or sixties with chronic myeloid leukemia. Some clones in this sample may be carry-over from other donors' samples. The CDR3 runs from the conserved cysteine through the conserved F or W. D genes are given only for firm matches. Expanded clones are given a class, and other clones once, few, many or no size at all.

>TRBD1|11|.|TRBJ1-1|TRBV28
TGTGCCAGCAGTTTTGTCCAGGGGGTTCACTTT
CASSFVQGVHF
>.|12|.|TRBJ2-5|TRBV25-1
TGTGCCAGCAGTAGCGATCAAGAGACCCAGTACTTC
CASSSDQETQYF
>TRBD1|16|.|TRBJ2-3|TRBV19
TGTGCCAGTAGTAGGACAGGGACCGCTAGCACAGATACGCAGTATTTT
CASSRTGTASTDTQYF
>.|12|.|TRBJ2-2|TRBV30
TGTGCCTGGAATAGGGGCACCGGGGAGCTGTTTTTT
CAWNRGTGELFF
>.|11|.|TRBJ1-1|TRBV28
TGTGCCAGCAGTTGGCTAACTGAAGCTTTCTTT
CASSWLTEAFF
>TRBD1|13|.|TRBJ1-2|TRBV29-1
TGCAGCGTTGAAGAGCAGGGGGCAGGTGGCTACACCTTC
CSVEEQGAGGYTF
>.|17|.|TRBJ2-3|TRBV7-3
TGTGCCAGCAGCTTTCGGGGACTGGGAACTAGCACAGATACGCAGTATTTT
CASSFRGLGTSTDTQYF
>.|12|.|TRBJ1-2|TRBV6-5
TGTGCCAGCAGAGGACAGAAAGATGGCTACACCTTC
CASRGQKDGYTF
>.|12|.|TRBJ2-3|TRBV30
TGTGCCTGGACCCGGACCACAGATACGCAGTATTTT
CAWTRTTDTQYF
>.|13|.|TRBJ1-3|TRBV29-1
TGCAGCTTCTCAGGCCACTCTGGAAACACCATATATTTT
CSFSGHSGNTIYF
>.|12|.|TRBJ2-3|TRBV5-6
TGTGCCAGCAGATTTAGCACAGATACGCAGTATTTT
CASRFSTDTQYF
>TRBD2|16|.|TRBJ2-2|TRBV11-1
TGTGCCAGCACCTCCCAGGGAGGGCATATTACCGGGGAGCTGTTTTTT
CASTSQGGHITGELFF
>TRBD1|15|few|TRBJ2-7|TRBV27
TGTGCCAGCAGTTTATTGGGACAGACCTCCTACGAGCAGTACTTC
CASSLLGQTSYEQYF
>.|15|.|TRBJ1-1|TRBV5-1
TGCGCCAGCAGCTTTTTAACACAGGCGAACACTGAAGCTTTCTTT
CASSFLTQANTEAFF
>TRBD2|17|.|TRBJ2-7|TRBV5-1
TGCGCCAGCAGCTTGGTTTTAGCGGGGCTCCACAGCTACGAGCAGTACTTC
CASSLVLAGLHSYEQYF
>.|15|.|TRBJ2-1|TRBV6-1
TGTGCCAGCAGGGGGGAGAAGCGGATCTACAATGAGCAGTTCTTC
CASRGEKRIYNEQFF
>TRBD1|13|.|TRBJ2-7|TRBV30
TGTGCCTGGACTGAGGGGGCCGGATACGAGCAGTACTTC
CAWTEGAGYEQYF
>TRBD2|14|.|TRBJ2-7|TRBV27
TGTGCCAGCGGACTAGCGGGGCTCCCGGTTGAGCAGTACTTC
CASGLAGLPVEQYF
>.|15|.|TRBJ2-7|TRBV4-2
TGTGCCAGCAGCCAAGTAGTATACTCATCCTACGAGCAGTACTTC
CASSQVVYSSYEQYF
>.|14|.|TRBJ1-4|TRBV7-2
TGTGCCAGCAGCTTAACAGGGTCTAATGAAAAACTGTTTTTT
CASSLTGSNEKLFF
>.|15|.|TRBJ1-1|TRBV5-6
TGTGCCAGCAGCAACGACCAGGGTTGGAACACTGAAGCTTTCTTT
CASSNDQGWNTEAFF
>.|13|few|TRBJ1-5|TRBV19
TGTGCCAGTAGCGGGGACAGCAATCAGCCCCAGCATTTT
CASSGDSNQPQHF
>.|12|.|TRBJ1-2|TRBV25-1
TGTGCCAGCAGTGACCCTTCTTATGGCTACACCTTC
CASSDPSYGYTF
>.|11|.|TRBJ2-5|TRBV29-1
TGCAGCGTTCGACAGGAAGAGACCCAGTACTTC
CSVRQEETQYF
>TRBD2|17|.|TRBJ2-1|TRBV5-1
TGCGCCAGCAGCTTAGCAGTGGGACTAGCGGTTTACAATGAGCAGTTCTTC
CASSLAVGLAVYNEQFF
>.|16|.|TRBJ1-5|TRBV19
TGTGCCAGTAGTATAGATGGCTTAATCAAGGGTCAGCCCCAGCATTTT
CASSIDGLIKGQPQHF
>TRBD2|17|.|TRBJ2-1|TRBV9
TGTGCCAGCAGCGTAGATTATTCCGCGGGAGTGCGCAATGAGCAGTTCTTC
CASSVDYSAGVRNEQFF
>.|11|.|TRBJ1-1|TRBV28
TGTGCCAGCAGTTTATGGAGGGAAGCTTTCTTT
CASSLWREAFF